A single sample gave rise to the 8 T cell receptor beta chains below, sequenced in a study of blood T cell repertoires in COVID-19. Measured with immunoSEQ multiplex PCR; TCRdb has only the in-frame clones, and not every one. The sample holds 40,000 to 60,000 clones, roughly 84% seen once. Sequencing was performed on peripheral blood. These TCRs come from a human donor in a cohort sampled during active COVID-19.

Concerning this clone: The junction and the germline gene differ at one end; a read error may be behind it. The chain combines TRBV20-1 with TRBJ2-1; D ambiguous. The CDR3 is 11 residues long. The germline V gene has CDR1 DFQATT and CDR2 SNEGSKA (reference sequence). Here the CDR3 reads CSAGAVPILIF. The CDR3 DNA sequence: TGCAGTGCCGGAGCCGTGCCTATCCTAATCTTC.

The table lists this clone with many counts. The V and J genes are TRBV7-9 and TRBJ2-7, with a weak D call TRBD1 (5 bases). Trimming pared 5 bases from V and 4 bases from J, leaving 12 bases between. The CDR3 covers 13 residues. The germline V gene encodes CDR1 SEHNR and CDR2 FQNEAQ (reference sequence). CDR3 sequence: CASSRLSGYEQYF. The CDR3 nucleotides read TGTGCCAGCAGCAGATTATCAGGGTACGAGCAGTACTTC.

This clone has a handful of counts. The V and J genes are TRBV9 and TRBJ2-3; D is possibly TRBD2 (5 bases). Germline V gene lookup returns CDR1 SGDLS and CDR2 YYNGEE. The CDR3 is made up of 16 amino acids. The V and J ends lost 0 bases and 4 bases respectively, with 15 bases between them. The CDR3 DNA sequence: TGTGCCAGCAGCGTAGTGGGTAGCGTATCTCCAGATACGCAGTATTTT. Its protein is CASSVVGSVSPDTQYF.

The chain combines TRBV4-2 with TRBJ1-1; 8 bases are a match to TRBD1. The CDR3 spans 17 residues. The germline V gene has CDR1 LGHNA and CDR2 YNFKEQ. The trim removed 4 bases at V and 0 bases at J, leaving 10 bases unmatched. The CDR3 nucleotides are TGTGCCAGCAGCCTTTGGACAGGGCGGAGTATGAACACTGAAGCTTTCTTT. It encodes CASSLWTGRSMNTEAFF.

V usage is TRBV7-2 and J usage is TRBJ1-6, with D possibly matching TRBD1 (5 bases). CDR1 is SGHTA and CDR2 is FQGNSA in the germline V gene. The CDR3 has 14 amino acids. V lost 3 bases to trimming and J lost 12 bases, with 15 bases between them. This CDR3 is CASSFGPTEEPLHF. The CDR3 DNA reads as TGTGCCAGCAGCTTTGGGCCGACAGAAGAACCCCTCCACTTT.

The V call is TRBV7-9, the J call TRBJ2-1; 9 bases are shared with TRBD2. V dropped 5 bases and J dropped 5; count of bases not matched to a gene: 7. This CDR3 has 15 amino acids. The germline CDR1 and CDR2 sequences are SEHNR and FQNEAQ (reference sequence). The DNA of the CDR3 is TGTGCCAGCAGCCCTCTCGGGACTAGCCACAATGAGCAGTTCTTC. The encoded protein is CASSPLGTSHNEQFF.

The DNA for the CDR3 is TGCGCCAGCAGCTTCGACAGGGACCAGTCACCCCTCCACTTT. Translated, it gives CASSFDRDQSPLHF. This chain uses TRBV5-1 with TRBJ1-6; 7 bases match TRBD1. The CDR3 runs to 14 residues. The V segment lost 2 bases and the J segment 10 bases; nucleotides outside the gene matches: 6. In germline, CDR1 is SGHRS, CDR2 YFSETQ.

This clone was observed a single time. The J gene is TRBJ1-1, the V gene TRBV6-1; D is unresolved. This CDR3 has 13 residues. With 3 bases removed from V and 1 base from J, the gap between germline ends came to 6 bases. Germline CDR1 reads MNHNS; CDR2 reads SASEGT. The CDR3 loop is CASSDRGNTEAFF. The CDR3 DNA is TGTGCCAGCAGTGATAGAGGGAACACTGAAGCTTTCTTT.